The 27 T cell receptor beta chains below all came from one sample that was sequenced in a study of cytomegalovirus exposure and HLA in healthy donors. Both 60 Vbeta primers and 13 Jbeta primers went into the PCR. Clones were read by immunoSEQ multiplex PCR, and TCRdb kept only the in-frame ones, dropping some. Altogether over 150,000 clones are present, 80% being singletons, with the ten largest covering roughly 1.9%. Sequencing was carried out using PBMCs. These receptors were collected from a human donor in good health.

The chain couples TRBV2 to TRBJ1-4; tentatively, D is TRBD1 (5 bases). The CDR3 is 14 residues long. Trimming cost V 3 bases and J 8 bases, with 13 bases left between them. Germline V gene sequence: CDR1 SNHLY, CDR2 FYNNEI. CDR3 sequence (DNA): TGTGCCAGCAGTGAGAGGTGGCAGGGAGAAAAACTGTTTTTT. It yields the protein CASSERWQGEKLFF.

With respect to this clone: Compared with germline, one end of the junction differs, possibly owing to a read error. The V and J genes are TRBV2 and TRBJ1-1; 8 bases fit TRBD1. Looked up from germline, CDR1 is SNHLY and CDR2 is FYNNEI. The CDR3 runs to 14 residues. The CDR3 DNA reads TGTGCCAGCAGGGAAGACAGGGGCTACACTGAAGCTTTCTTT. Translation gives CASREDRGYTEAFF.

The chain links TRBV7-9 to TRBJ2-7; 7 bases match TRBD1. CDR3 size: 15 residues. V gave up 5 bases and J gave up 2 bases; unmatched junction bases: 9. Per germline, CDR1 SEHNR and CDR2 FQNEAQ (reference sequence). The CDR3 coding sequence is TGTGCCAGCAGCCCGAAAGCAACAGGGGCCTACGAGCAGTACTTC. Residues: CASSPKATGAYEQYF.

The chain joins TRBV10-3 to TRBJ1-1, with 7 positions matching TRBD1. V was clipped by 0 bases and J by 7 bases; unmatched bases: 11. The CDR3 consists of 16 residues. In germline, CDR1 is ENHRY, CDR2 SYGVKD. The CDR3 loop is CAISESTLRRDSEAFF. CDR3 coding DNA: TGTGCCATCAGTGAGTCCACCCTAAGAAGGGACAGTGAAGCTTTCTTT.

On this clone itself: An end of the junction differs from the germline gene, which may be a read error. Other DNA sequences in the same sample also yield this CDR3. The J gene is TRBJ2-7, the V gene TRBV5-6, with D maybe TRBD1 (5 bases). The CDR3 totals 13 residues. Germline lookup yields CDR1 SGHDT and CDR2 YYEEEE. CDR3 loop: CASSLARVGEQYF. The CDR3 nucleotides are TGCGCCAGCAGCTTGGCCAGGGTGGGCGAGCAGTACTTC.

The chain carries TRBV7-7 and TRBJ2-1; the match to TRBD2 covers 15 bases. Germline V gene lookup returns CDR1 SSHAT and CDR2 FNYEAQ (reference sequence). Trimming removed 1 base from V and 6 bases from J; junction bases left unmatched: 10. CDR3 length equals 19 residues. CDR3 DNA sequence: TGTGCCAGCAGCTTAGTCCGGACTAGCGGGGGGGCGAAGAGCAATGAGCAGTTCTTC. It encodes CASSLVRTSGGAKSNEQFF.

V is TRBV7-2 and J is TRBJ2-3; the match to TRBD1 covers 7 bases. The V and J ends lost 6 bases and 3 bases, in that order; junction bases with no gene match: 6. This CDR3 spans 14 amino acids. Germline values: CDR1 SGHTA, CDR2 FQGNSA. The CDR3 coding sequence is TGTGCCAGCAGGGAACTGACAGGGACAGATACGCAGTATTTT. This translates into CASRELTGTDTQYF.

The V and J genes are TRBV11-3 and TRBJ1-1; D possibly corresponds to TRBD1 (6 bases). CDR1 SGHNT and CDR2 YENEEA come from the germline V gene. The CDR3 totals 14 residues. Trimming left V 8 bases short and J 3 bases short, with 16 bases between. CDR3 region: CASSVSGADTEAFF. DNA for the CDR3: TGTGCCAGCTCTGTGTCAGGGGCGGACACTGAAGCTTTCTTT.

The chain joins TRBV11-2 to TRBJ2-6, with TRBD1 identical over 7 bases. Germline CDR1 reads SGHAT; CDR2 reads FQNNGV. CDR3 length equals 18 residues. V shed 4 bases and J 0 bases; nucleotides not matched to a gene: 9. CDR3 nucleotides: TGTGCCAGCAGCTCAAGAGGGACAGCGAACTCTGGGGCCAACGTCCTGACTTTC. It encodes CASSSRGTANSGANVLTF.

The J gene is TRBJ2-7, the V gene TRBV18; 8 bases are a match to TRBD1. This CDR3 region has 15 residues. Germline V gene lookup returns CDR1 KGHSH and CDR2 LQKENI. J was trimmed by 6 bases and V by 2 bases; bases with no gene match: 9. The CDR3: CASSPFRQGAFEQYF. The CDR3 region has the DNA TGTGCCAGCTCACCATTTCGGCAGGGGGCGTTCGAGCAGTACTTC.

The rearrangement joins TRBV6-1 to TRBJ2-3; TRBD2 is a possible D gene (5 bases). The CDR3 runs to 14 residues. Germline V gene data show CDR1 as MNHNS and CDR2 as SASEGT. Trimming stripped 8 bases from V and 1 base from J, with 13 bases between. The CDR3 region is CASEKLDRTDTQYF. The DNA for the CDR3 is TGTGCCAGCGAAAAACTAGATCGCACAGATACGCAGTATTTT.

The rearrangement links TRBV4-2 to TRBJ2-3; 14 bases match TRBD2. The V gene end was trimmed by 1 base and the J gene end by 5 bases; junction bases not matched to a gene: 2. Germline CDR1 reads LGHNA; CDR2 reads YNFKEQ. There are 16 residues in the CDR3. CDR3 sequence reads: CASSQGLAGGRDTQYF. CDR3 nucleotide sequence: TGTGCCAGCAGCCAAGGACTAGCGGGGGGGCGAGATACGCAGTATTTT.

Only one count was recorded for this clone. V is TRBV7-9 and J is TRBJ2-5; 10 bases map to TRBD2. The germline V gene has CDR1 SEHNR and CDR2 FQNEAQ (reference sequence). The CDR3 consists of 15 residues. V lost 4 bases and J lost 5; bases outside the gene matches: 7. The CDR3 here is CASSSAGGPIETQYF. The DNA of the CDR3 is TGTGCCAGCAGCTCAGCGGGGGGGCCGATTGAGACCCAGTACTTC.

This chain joins TRBV5-1 and TRBJ2-3; 7 nucleotides match TRBD2. Trimming removed 5 bases from V and 4 bases from J; junction bases left unmatched: 1. Germline V CDR1 and CDR2: SGHRS, YFSETQ. The CDR3 has 12 amino acids. CDR3 sequence: CASSREADTQYF. As DNA, the CDR3 is TGCGCCAGCAGTCGGGAGGCAGATACGCAGTATTTT.

The rearrangement uses TRBV5-6 and TRBJ1-3; D unclear. Trimming removed 0 bases at V and 0 bases at J, with 13 bases between. The CDR3 length is 17 residues. Germline V gene lookup returns CDR1 SGHDT and CDR2 YYEEEE. For the CDR3, the DNA is TGTGCCAGCAGCTTGGGGTCGAGAGTAACCTCTGGAAACACCATATATTTT. Its translation: CASSLGSRVTSGNTIYF. Drawing the rest from reference TRBV5-6 and TRBJ1-3, the complete variable domain is DAGVTQSPTHLIKTRGQQVTLRCSPKSGHDTVSWYQQALGQGPQFIFQYYEEEERQRGNFPDRFSGHQFPNYSSELNVNALLLGDSALYLCASSLGSRVTSGNTIYFGEGSWLTVV.

This rearrangement joins TRBV6-5 to TRBJ1-1; 7 nucleotides agree with TRBD1. The junction had 9 bases not matched to a gene; V was cut back by 7 bases and J by 1 base. Germline assignment: CDR1 MNHEY and CDR2 SVGAGI. The CDR3 is made up of 15 amino acids. CDR3 sequence reads: CASNIQGTTNTEAFF. In nucleotides, the CDR3 is TGTGCCAGCAACATACAGGGGACGACGAACACTGAAGCTTTCTTT.

The chain links TRBV2 to TRBJ2-1; 9 positions agree with TRBD2. CDR1 SNHLY and CDR2 FYNNEI come from the germline V gene. CDR3 length: 14 amino acids. With 5 bases clipped from V and 8 bases from J, the junction kept 7 bases outside the gene matches. The CDR3, as DNA: TGTGCCAGCAGTAGGGGCGGGGGGGCTGATGAGCAGTTCTTC. Translation: CASSRGGGADEQFF.

The chain has TRBV25-1 and TRBJ2-5, with D maybe TRBD2 (6 bases). Per the germline V gene, CDR1 is MGHDK and CDR2 is SYGVNS. Deletions cut 7 bases from V and 0 bases from J, with 18 bases between. This CDR3 region has 16 residues. The CDR3 reads CASNSPRGEYQETQYF. CDR3 nucleotides: TGTGCCAGCAACTCCCCTCGCGGGGAGTACCAAGAGACCCAGTACTTC.

This chain joins TRBV15 and TRBJ2-3; maybe TRBD2 (6 bases). The CDR3 contains 14 residues. Germline values: CDR1 LNHNV, CDR2 YYDKDF (reference sequence). With 3 bases removed from V and 2 bases from J, the gap between germline ends came to 9 bases. CDR3 sequence reads: CATSRGGNTDTQYF. For the CDR3, the DNA is TGTGCCACCAGCAGGGGGGGAAACACAGATACGCAGTATTTT.

The V gene is TRBV6-5, the J gene TRBJ2-1; 8 bases are shared with TRBD1. This CDR3 region has 12 residues. CDR1 is MNHEY and CDR2 is SVGAGI in the germline V gene. V shed 7 bases and J 13 bases; nucleotides not matched to a gene: 9. CDR3 loop: CASTDRGSVQFF. DNA for the CDR3: TGTGCCAGCACCGACAGGGGTTCCGTCCAGTTCTTC.

This chain links TRBV9 with TRBJ2-3; 10 positions agree with TRBD2. V lost 2 bases and J lost 2; bases outside the gene matches: 17. The length of the CDR3 is 20 residues. The germline V gene encodes CDR1 SGDLS and CDR2 YYNGEE. Here the CDR3 reads CASSVISGGPSLFYTDTQYF. The CDR3 DNA reads as TGTGCCAGCAGCGTTATTAGCGGGGGGCCATCCCTTTTTTACACAGATACGCAGTATTTT.

This clone was observed a handful of times. V and J are TRBV21-1 and TRBJ1-2; TRBD1 is the table's D call, not checked against the DNA. TRBV21-1 is marked as a pseudogene. The CDR3 totals 10 residues. The CDR3 DNA sequence: TGTGCCAGCAGGGACAGGGGCTACACCTTC. Its translation is CASRDRGYTF.

The chain recombines TRBV7-2 with TRBJ2-7, with 11 bases fitting TRBD2. Germline V gives CDR1 SGHTA, CDR2 FQGNSA. The CDR3 length is 15 residues. V was pared by 3 bases and J by 4 bases, with 5 bases of the junction left unmatched. The CDR3 coding sequence is TGTGCCAGCAGCTTCTCCGGGACTAGCGGTTACGAGCAGTACTTC. Translating it yields CASSFSGTSGYEQYF.

The chain has TRBV6-5 and TRBJ2-1; D not resolved. Trimming left V 6 bases short and J 7 bases short, with 13 bases between. Per germline, CDR1 MNHEY and CDR2 SVGAGI. The CDR3 consists of 13 residues. The CDR3 nucleotides read TGTGCCAGCAGGCCTCTTGCCGGGAATGAGCAGTTCTTC. This codes for CASRPLAGNEQFF.

This chain connects TRBV19 to TRBJ2-1; unclear D gene. V was trimmed by 6 bases and J by 0 bases, leaving 12 bases between them. The CDR3 spans 15 residues. Germline V gene data show CDR1 as LNHDA and CDR2 as SQIVND (reference sequence). CDR3 sequence: CASRLGRASYNEQFF. The CDR3 bases are TGTGCCAGTAGGCTGGGCAGAGCCTCCTACAATGAGCAGTTCTTC.

Of note for this clone: The CDR3 end shows no conserved phenylalanine or tryptophan, and so a read error is likely. The chain combines TRBV4-1 with TRBJ1-6; D is unclear. The germline V gene encodes CDR1 MGHRA and CDR2 YSYEKL. This CDR3 is 13 amino acids long. Trimming took off 4 bases at V and 5 bases at J, with 6 bases between the two ends. This chain's CDR3 is CASSPWHNSPLHL. The CDR3 DNA is TGCGCCAGCAGCCCCTGGCATAATTCACCCCTCCACCTT.

The CDR3 is CASSRVGGMDTGELFF. CDR3 bases: TGTGCCAGCAGCCGCGTGGGGGGGATGGACACCGGGGAGCTGTTTTTT. The rearrangement joins TRBV5-8 to TRBJ2-2; TRBD2 agrees at 7 bases. Looked up from germline, CDR1 is SGHTS and CDR2 is YDEGEE. V shed 4 bases, J shed 3 bases, and the junction held 9 bases outside the gene matches. This CDR3 contains 16 residues.